This T cell receptor (beta chain) was recovered during a study of blood T cell repertoires in COVID-19. Participant age was roughly 18 to 95 years, and participants resided in about 25 US areas. There are 10 residues in the CDR3. Germline-derived CDR1 and CDR2 are DFQATT and SNEGSKA (reference sequence). Trimming stripped 2 bases from V and 3 bases from J, with 2 bases between. Produced via immunoSEQ multiplex PCR; TCRdb's table is partial and in-frame only. The sample shows 250,000 to 350,000 clones, around 85% of them seen only once. This clone was seen a handful of times. The source of this sequence is a woman aged 30 to 39 who had recovered from COVID-19. The chain is built from TRBV20-1 and TRBJ2-7, with D unclear. Sample: PBMCs or T cells enriched from blood (not recorded which). CDR3 sequence (DNA): TGCAGTGCTAGACTCTACGAGCAGTACTTC. Encoded protein: CSARLYEQYF.